This TCR beta chain was sequenced in a study of T-cell memory formation after mild COVID-19. This clonotype appeared a single time. A much larger clone is a single base away; this may be a read error. Sample barcodes and UMIs were carried by the TCR alpha and TCR beta cDNA libraries that 5'RACE generated with constant-segment primers. TCRdb analysed the 5' RACE reads with MiXCR anew, one entry per CDR3 protein. The sample includes about 430,000 distinct CDR3 sequences, about a sixth of them seen just once. The sample comprised PBMCs or a T cell subset sorted from them (not recorded which). The sequence derives from a man between 18 and 29 years old who had mild COVID-19 (a few samples of this study predate the infection). Cell type and time point are not known.

The CDR3 protein is CASRPGTNTEAFF. In nucleotides, the CDR3 is TGTGCCAGCAGACCAGGGACAAACACTGAAGCTTTCTTT. The rearrangement uses TRBV7-3 and TRBJ1-1, with D maybe TRBD1 (6 bases). Germline assignment: CDR1 SGHTA and CDR2 FQGTGA. There are 13 residues in the CDR3. The V end was cut by 6 bases, the J end by 2 bases, with 10 bases between.